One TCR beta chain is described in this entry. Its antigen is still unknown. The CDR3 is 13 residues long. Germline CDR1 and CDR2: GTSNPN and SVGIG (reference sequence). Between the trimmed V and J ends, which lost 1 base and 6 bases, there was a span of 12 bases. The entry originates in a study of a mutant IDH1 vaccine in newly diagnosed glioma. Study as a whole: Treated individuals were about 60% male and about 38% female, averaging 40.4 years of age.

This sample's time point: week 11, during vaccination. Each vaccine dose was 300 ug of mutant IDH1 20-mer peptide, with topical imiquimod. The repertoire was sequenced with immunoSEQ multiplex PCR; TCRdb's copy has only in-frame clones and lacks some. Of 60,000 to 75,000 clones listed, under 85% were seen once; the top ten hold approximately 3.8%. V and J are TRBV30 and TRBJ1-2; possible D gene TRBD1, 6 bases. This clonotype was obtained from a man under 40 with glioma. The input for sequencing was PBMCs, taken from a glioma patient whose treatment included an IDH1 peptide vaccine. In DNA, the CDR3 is TGTGCCTGGAGTGCAGGGGAAGTTAATGGCTACACCTTC. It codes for CAWSAGEVNGYTF.